This TCR beta chain originates from a study of beta chain features in type 1 diabetes. About the study: Patients and healthy donors were similar in age, gender and cell yields.

Naive, central memory, regulatory and stem cell-like memory cells within the CD4+ compartment were sorted using CD45RO/CCR7/CD25/CD127/CD95/CD27. The entirety of the isolated RNA underwent reverse transcription, so expressed TCRB transcripts were sequenced. Some clones are missing from TCRdb's copy, which holds only in-frame ones; the method was immunoSEQ multiplex PCR. The sample yields 300,000 to 400,000 clones, 8% seen once. Study-level findings and limits: Shorter templates may be favored by PCR, equally so in patients and controls. Any HLA effect on TCRB rearrangement was left unresolved by small sub-analyses.

About this clone itself: What it recognizes is unknown. The junction and the germline gene differ at one end; a read error may be behind it.

Germline V CDR1 and CDR2: ENHRY, SYGVKD. CDR3 size: 16 residues. Sequencing was performed on central memory CD4+ T cells from blood. The sequence came from a woman aged 18-30 years in good health. The chain links TRBV10-3 to TRBJ1-4, with D tentatively TRBD1 (5 bases). Here the CDR3 DNA reads TGTGCCAGCAGTGCGGGACGAGGACTTACTAATGAAAAACTGTTTTTT. It codes for CASSAGRGLTNEKLFF.